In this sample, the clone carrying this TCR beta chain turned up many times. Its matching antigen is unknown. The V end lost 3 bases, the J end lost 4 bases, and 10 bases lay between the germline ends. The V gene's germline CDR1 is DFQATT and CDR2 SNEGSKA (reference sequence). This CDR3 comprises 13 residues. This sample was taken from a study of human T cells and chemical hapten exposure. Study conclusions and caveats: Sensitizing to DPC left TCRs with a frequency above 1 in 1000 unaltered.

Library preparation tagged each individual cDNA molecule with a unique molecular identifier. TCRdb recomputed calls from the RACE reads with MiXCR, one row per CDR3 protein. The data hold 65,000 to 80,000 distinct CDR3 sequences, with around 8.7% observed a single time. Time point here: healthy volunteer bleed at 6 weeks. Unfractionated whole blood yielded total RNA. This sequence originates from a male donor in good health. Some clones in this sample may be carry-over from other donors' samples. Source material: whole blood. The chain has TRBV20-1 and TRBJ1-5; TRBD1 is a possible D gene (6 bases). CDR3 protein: CSARKGVNQPQHF. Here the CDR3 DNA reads TGCAGTGCTAGGAAGGGGGTAAATCAGCCCCAGCATTTT.